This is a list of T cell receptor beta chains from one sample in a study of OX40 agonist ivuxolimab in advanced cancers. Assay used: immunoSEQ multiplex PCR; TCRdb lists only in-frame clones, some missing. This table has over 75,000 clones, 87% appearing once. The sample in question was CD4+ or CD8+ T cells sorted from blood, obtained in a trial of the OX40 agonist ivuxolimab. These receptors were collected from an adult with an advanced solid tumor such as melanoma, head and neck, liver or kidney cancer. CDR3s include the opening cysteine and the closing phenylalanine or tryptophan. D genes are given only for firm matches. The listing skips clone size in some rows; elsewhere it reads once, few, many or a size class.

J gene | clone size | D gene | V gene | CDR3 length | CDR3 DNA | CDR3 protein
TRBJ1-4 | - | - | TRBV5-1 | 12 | TGCGCCAGCAGCCCCCCCGCGGAAAAACTGTTTTTT | CASSPPAEKLFF
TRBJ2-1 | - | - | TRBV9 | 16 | TGTGCCAGCAGCGGCCCCGGGCGAGAGGCGTACAATGAGCAGTTCTTC | CASSGPGREAYNEQFF
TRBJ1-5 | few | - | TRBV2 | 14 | TGTGCCAGCTCTAGGATTGGAAGCAATCAGCCCCAGCATTTT | CASSRIGSNQPQHF
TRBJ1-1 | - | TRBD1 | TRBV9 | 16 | TGTGCCAGCAGCCCAAGGGGTGCAGGGGGCGCAGGTGAAGCTTTCTTT | CASSPRGAGGAGEAFF
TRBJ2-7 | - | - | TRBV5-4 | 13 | TGTGCCAGCAGCCGGGACTCTACCTACGAGCAGTACTTC | CASSRDSTYEQYF
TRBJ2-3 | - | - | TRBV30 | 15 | TGTGCCTGGAGTGCCGGGGGCGATGGCACAGATACGCAGTATTTT | CAWSAGGDGTDTQYF
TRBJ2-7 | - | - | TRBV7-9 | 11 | TGTGCCAGCACGTCTTATGGCGAGCAGTACTTC | CASTSYGEQYF
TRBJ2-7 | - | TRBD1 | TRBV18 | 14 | TGTGCCAGCTCACCACCCGGACAGGCAGGCGAGCAGTACTTC | CASSPPGQAGEQYF
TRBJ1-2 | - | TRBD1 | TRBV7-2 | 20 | TGTGCCAGCAGCTTAGCCCCTTTTGGAGGGGGCTTCGTTTCCAACTATGGCTACACCTTC | CASSLAPFGGGFVSNYGYTF
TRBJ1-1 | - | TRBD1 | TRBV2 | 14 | TGTGCCAGCAGTGAAAGACAGGGGAACACTGAAGCTTTCTTT | CASSERQGNTEAFF
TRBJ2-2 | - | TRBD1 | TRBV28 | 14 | TGTGCCAGCAGTTTCACAGGGGGGATCGGGGAGCTGTTTTTT | CASSFTGGIGELFF
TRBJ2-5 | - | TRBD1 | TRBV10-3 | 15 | TGTGCCATCAGCGGAGACAGGGGGCTTCAAGAGACCCAGTACTTC | CAISGDRGLQETQYF
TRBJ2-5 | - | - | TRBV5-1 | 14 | TGCGCCAGCAGCTTGGGAGGGACCCAAGAGACCCAGTACTTC | CASSLGGTQETQYF
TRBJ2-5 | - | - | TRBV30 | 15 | TGTGCCTACAACGGGCGTCTTGTGGGGCGAGAGACCCAGTACTTC | CAYNGRLVGRETQYF
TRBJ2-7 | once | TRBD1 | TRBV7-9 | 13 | TGTGCCAGCAGCTTAGGGGACAGGGGGGAGCAGTACTTC | CASSLGDRGEQYF
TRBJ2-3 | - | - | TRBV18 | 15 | TGTGCCAGCTCACCGAATGCCTACGGGGAAGATACGCAGTATTTT | CASSPNAYGEDTQYF
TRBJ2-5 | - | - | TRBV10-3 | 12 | TGTGCCATCAGTGAGGGACAAGAGACCCAGTACTTC | CAISEGQETQYF
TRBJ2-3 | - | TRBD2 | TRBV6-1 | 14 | TGTGCCAGCGGGTCGGGCGGGAGTCCAGATACGCAGTATTTT | CASGSGGSPDTQYF
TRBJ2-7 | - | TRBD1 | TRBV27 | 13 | TGTGCCAGCAGGGACGGACAGGGTGGCGAGCAGTACTTC | CASRDGQGGEQYF
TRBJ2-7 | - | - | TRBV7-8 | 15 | TGTGCCAGCAGCTTCGACAGTAAAGTGGACTACGAGCAGTACTTC | CASSFDSKVDYEQYF
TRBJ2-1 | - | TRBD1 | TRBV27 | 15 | TGTGCCAGCAGTTTTTTAGCTGGGACAGGGATTGAGCAGTTCTTC | CASSFLAGTGIEQFF
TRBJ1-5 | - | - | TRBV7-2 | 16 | TGTGCCAGCAGCTTAGGGGTGGGGTTAATAAATCAGCCCCAGCATTTT | CASSLGVGLINQPQHF
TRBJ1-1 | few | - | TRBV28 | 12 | TGTGCCAGCGGTCCTAATGAGCAGAGGTATTTCTTT | CASGPNEQRYFF
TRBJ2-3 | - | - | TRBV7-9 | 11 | TGTGCCAGCAGCCACAAAGATACGCAGTATTTT | CASSHKDTQYF
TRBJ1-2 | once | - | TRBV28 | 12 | TGTGCCAGCAGTGCGGTAATCTATGGCTACACCTTC | CASSAVIYGYTF
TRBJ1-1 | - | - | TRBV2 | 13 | TGTGCCAGCAGGGAGGGAAGGAACACTGAAGCTTTCTTT | CASREGRNTEAFF
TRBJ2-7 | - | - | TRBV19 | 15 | TGTGCCAGTAGTATAGCGGGCGGGTTCTCCTACGAGCAGTACTTC | CASSIAGGFSYEQYF
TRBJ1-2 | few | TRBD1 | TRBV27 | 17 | TGTGCCAGCAGTTTCGTTAGCACAGGGGGCGCGGACTATGGCTACACCTTC | CASSFVSTGGADYGYTF
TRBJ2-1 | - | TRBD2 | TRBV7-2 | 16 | TGTGCCAGCAGCTATACCGGGACGGGGGGCTACAATGAGCAGTTCTTC | CASSYTGTGGYNEQFF
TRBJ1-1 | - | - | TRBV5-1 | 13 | TGCGCCAGCAAGAAGGGGGAAAACACTGAAGCTTTCTTT | CASKKGENTEAFF
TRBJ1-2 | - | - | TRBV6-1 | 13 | TGTGCCAGCAGTGAAAACAGGGACTATGGCTACACCTTC | CASSENRDYGYTF
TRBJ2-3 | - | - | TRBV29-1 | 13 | TGCAGCGCCACTAGAAGGAGCACAGATACGCAGTATTTT | CSATRRSTDTQYF
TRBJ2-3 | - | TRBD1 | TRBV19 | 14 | TGTGCCAGCGGGACAGGGAGGCTCACAGATACGCAGTATTTT | CASGTGRLTDTQYF
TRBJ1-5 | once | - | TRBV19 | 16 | TGTGCCAGTAGTCCAAGACTCAGACAGCCCAATCAGCCCCAGCATTTT | CASSPRLRQPNQPQHF
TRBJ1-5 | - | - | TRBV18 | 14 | TGTGCCAGCTCACCATTAGGGGAGGGCCAGCCCCAGCATTTT | CASSPLGEGQPQHF
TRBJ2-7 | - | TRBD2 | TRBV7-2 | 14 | TGTGCCAGCAGCCCCAGATCTAGCGGAGGCGAGCAGTACTTC | CASSPRSSGGEQYF
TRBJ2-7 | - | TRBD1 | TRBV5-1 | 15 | TGCGCCAGCCGGACAGGGGGCGATTCCACCTACGAGCAGTACTTC | CASRTGGDSTYEQYF
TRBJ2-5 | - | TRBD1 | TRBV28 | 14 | TGTGCCAGCAGCTCCGGACAGGTTCAAGAGACCCAGTACTTC | CASSSGQVQETQYF
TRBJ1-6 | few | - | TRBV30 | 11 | TGTGCCTGGAGGAGAAGATCACCCCTCCACTTT | CAWRRRSPLHF
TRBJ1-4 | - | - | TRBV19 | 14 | TGTGCCAGTAGTATAGACAGGCGGTCAGAAAAACTGTTTTTT | CASSIDRRSEKLFF
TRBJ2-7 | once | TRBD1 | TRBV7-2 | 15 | TGTGCCAGCAGCTTAGGACAGGGGCAAACCTACGAGCAGTACTTC | CASSLGQGQTYEQYF
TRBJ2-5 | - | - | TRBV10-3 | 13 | TGTGCCATCAGGGGGACGAGAGGAGAGACCCAGTACTTC | CAIRGTRGETQYF
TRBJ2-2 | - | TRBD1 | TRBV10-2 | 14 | TGCGCCAGCAGTGATGTAGGGGGCGCCGGGGAGCTGTTTTTT | CASSDVGGAGELFF
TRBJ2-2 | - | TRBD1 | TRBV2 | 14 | TGTGCCAGCACCCAACAGGGGATTACCGGGGAGCTGTTTTTT | CASTQQGITGELFF
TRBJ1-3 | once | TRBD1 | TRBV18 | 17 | TGTGCCAGCTCTCCAACTCCGGGACAGGGGTCTGGAAACACCATATATTTT | CASSPTPGQGSGNTIYF
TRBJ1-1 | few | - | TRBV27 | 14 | TGTGCCAGCAGTTTATGGGGAGAGGGCACTGAAGCTTTCTTT | CASSLWGEGTEAFF
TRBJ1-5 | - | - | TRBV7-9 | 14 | TGTGCCAGCAGCTTATCCAGGGACGGTCAGCCCCAGCATTTT | CASSLSRDGQPQHF
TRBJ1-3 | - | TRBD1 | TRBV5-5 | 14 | TGTGCCAGCAGCGAACAGGGGTCTGGAAACACCATATATTTT | CASSEQGSGNTIYF
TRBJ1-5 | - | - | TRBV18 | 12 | TGTGCCAGCTCACCAGGGAATCAGCCCCAGCATTTT | CASSPGNQPQHF
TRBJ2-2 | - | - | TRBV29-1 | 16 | TGCAGCGCCCTCTACTCGAAGCAGGGGTTCGGCGGGGAGCTGTTTTTT | CSALYSKQGFGGELFF
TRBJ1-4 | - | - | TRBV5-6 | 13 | TGTGCCAGCAGCTTGGCCGGGGGTGAAAAACTGTTTTTT | CASSLAGGEKLFF
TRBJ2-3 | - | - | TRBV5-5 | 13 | TGTGCCAGCAGCCCGCCCGTCAGAGATACGCAGTATTTT | CASSPPVRDTQYF
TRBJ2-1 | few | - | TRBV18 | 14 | TGTGCCAGCTCACTTTTTACAGGGGAGGATGAGCAGTTCTTC | CASSLFTGEDEQFF